The present entry profiles one T cell receptor (beta chain) with its context. Its antigen is still unknown. TCRdb's copy holds only in-frame clones and misses some; the assay was immunoSEQ multiplex PCR. The table records 78,000 or so clones, around nine tenths of them present only once. This entry is derived from a study of graft-versus-host responses after intestinal transplantation. Study context: Isolated intestinal, liver-intestinal, or multivisceral transplants had been given to the recipients. Every recipient had anti-thymocyte globulin induction and roughly 3 years of tacrolimus plus steroids.

General study findings and limits: Individuals carrying graft-donor T cell macrochimerism showed high graft-versus-host to host-versus-graft clonal ratios in allografts.

The specimen comprised unstimulated CD8+ T cells sorted from spleen or lymph node cells, sampled before transplant. This clonotype was sampled from a human donor who was the organ donor for an intestinal transplant.

CDR3: CALRGRSNTGELFF. CDR3 coding DNA: TGTGCCCTTAGAGGGAGATCGAACACCGGGGAGCTGTTTTTT. V usage is TRBV7-9 and J usage is TRBJ2-2, with D possibly TRBD2 on 5 matching bases. CDR1 is SEHNR and CDR2 is FQNEAQ in the germline V gene (reference sequence). V lost 11 bases and J lost 0, with 13 bases in between. The CDR3 has 14 residues.